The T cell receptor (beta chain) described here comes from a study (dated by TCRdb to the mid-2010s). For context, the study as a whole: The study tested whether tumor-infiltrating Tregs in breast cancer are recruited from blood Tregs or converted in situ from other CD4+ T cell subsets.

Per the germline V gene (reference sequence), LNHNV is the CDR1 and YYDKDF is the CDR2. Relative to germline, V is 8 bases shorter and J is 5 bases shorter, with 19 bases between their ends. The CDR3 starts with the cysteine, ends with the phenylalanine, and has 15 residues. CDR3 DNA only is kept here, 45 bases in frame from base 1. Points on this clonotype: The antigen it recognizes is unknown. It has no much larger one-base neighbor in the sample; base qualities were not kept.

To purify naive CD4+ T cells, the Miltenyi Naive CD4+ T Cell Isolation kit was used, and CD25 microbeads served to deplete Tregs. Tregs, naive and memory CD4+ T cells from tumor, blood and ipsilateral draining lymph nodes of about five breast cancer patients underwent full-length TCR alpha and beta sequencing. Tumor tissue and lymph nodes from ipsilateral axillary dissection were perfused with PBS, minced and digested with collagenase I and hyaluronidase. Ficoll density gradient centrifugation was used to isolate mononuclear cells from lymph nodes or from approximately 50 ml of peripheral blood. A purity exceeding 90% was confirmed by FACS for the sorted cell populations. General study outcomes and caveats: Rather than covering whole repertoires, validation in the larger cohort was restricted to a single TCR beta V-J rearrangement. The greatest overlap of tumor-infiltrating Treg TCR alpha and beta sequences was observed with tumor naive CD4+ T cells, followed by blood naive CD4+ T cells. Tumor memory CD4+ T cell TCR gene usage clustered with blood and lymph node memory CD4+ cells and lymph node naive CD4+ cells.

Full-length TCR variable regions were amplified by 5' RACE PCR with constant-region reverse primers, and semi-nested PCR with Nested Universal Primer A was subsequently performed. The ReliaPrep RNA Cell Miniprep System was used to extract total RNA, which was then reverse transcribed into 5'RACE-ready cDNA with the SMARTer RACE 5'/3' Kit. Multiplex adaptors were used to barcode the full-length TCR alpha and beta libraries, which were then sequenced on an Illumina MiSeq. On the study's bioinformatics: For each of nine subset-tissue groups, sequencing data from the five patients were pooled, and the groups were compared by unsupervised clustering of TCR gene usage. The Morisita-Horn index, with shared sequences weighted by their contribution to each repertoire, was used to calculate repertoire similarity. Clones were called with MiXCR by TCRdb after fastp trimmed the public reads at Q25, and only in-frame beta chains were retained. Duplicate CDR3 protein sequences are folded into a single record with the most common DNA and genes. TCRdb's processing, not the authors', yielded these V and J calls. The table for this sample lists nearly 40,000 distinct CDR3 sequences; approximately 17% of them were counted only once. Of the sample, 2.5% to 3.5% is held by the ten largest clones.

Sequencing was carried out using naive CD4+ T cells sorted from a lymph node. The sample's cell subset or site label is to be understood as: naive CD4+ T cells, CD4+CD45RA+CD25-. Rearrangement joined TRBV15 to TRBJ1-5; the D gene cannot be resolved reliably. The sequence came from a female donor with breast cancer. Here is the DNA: TGTGCCACCGCTTATAGCGGTGGGAGTCATCAGCCCCAGCATTTT. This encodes CATAYSGGSHQPQHF.